This T cell receptor beta chain derives from a study of cytomegalovirus exposure and HLA in healthy donors. The overall study: Earlier work reported some 110 million unique TCR beta sequences from about 200 million T cells. The study, taken as a whole, reports: Researchers catalogued approximately 170 TCR beta chains as cytomegalovirus-associated. Associated with HLA alleles at 0.05 false discovery rate in a later analysis were 16,951 TCR beta sequences.

Both 60 Vbeta primers and 13 Jbeta primers went into the PCR. The method was immunoSEQ multiplex PCR; TCRdb's version includes in-frame clones alone and lacks a portion of them. The sample records about 200,000 clones, about 75% being singletons. Worth noting for this clone: What it recognizes is unknown.

This CDR3 region has 17 residues. This receptor was obtained from a male donor in good health and CMV-seronegative. This chain connects TRBV21-1 to TRBJ2-4; the DNA was not compared with TRBD1, the D call given in the table. TRBV21-1 is assigned pseudogene status. Sequencing was done on a sample of PBMCs. CDR3 DNA: TGTGCCAGCAGCAAAACCCGACAGGTTCTAGCCAAAAACATTCAGTACTTC. Translated: CASSKTRQVLAKNIQYF.